The 21 T cell receptor beta chains listed next were all sequenced from one sample in a study of identical twins. MiXCR was run by TCRdb on the 5' RACE reads, yielding one entry per CDR3 protein. The sample lists about 520,000 distinct CDR3 sequences, 22% occurring once. These data also featured in a second study, about T cells expressing NK-cell markers.

The material sequenced was CD4+ T cells sorted from blood. The source of these receptors is a woman younger than 35 in good health.

This clonotype was recorded a few times. The chain uses TRBV12-3 or TRBV12-4 and TRBJ2-1; D gene unclear. Trimming pared 3 bases from V and 5 bases from J, leaving 8 bases between. There are 13 residues in the CDR3. CDR3 sequence (DNA): TGTGCCAGCAGTTTCCGGGCCGACAATGAGCAGTTCTTC. It encodes CASSFRADNEQFF.

This clonotype was observed a few times. In nucleotides, the CDR3 is TGTGCCAGCAGCCAAGCCGGGAGGGCTGTTGAGTTCTTC. Its translation: CASSQAGRAVEFF. The chain recombines TRBV3-1 with TRBJ2-1; 8 bases fit TRBD2. The CDR3 sequence is 13 residues long. The V gene's germline CDR1 is LGHDT and CDR2 YNNKEL (reference sequence). V lost 1 base, J lost 14 bases, and 7 bases stayed unmatched.

The rearrangement joins TRBV24-1 to TRBJ2-5; 8 bases line up with TRBD1. Per the germline V gene, CDR1 is KGHDR and CDR2 is SFDVKD. Trimming cost V 3 bases and J 2 bases; bases outside gene matches: 4. The CDR3 contains 15 residues. CDR3 amino acids: CATSDPGTGQETQYF. The CDR3 region has the DNA TGTGCCACCAGTGATCCCGGGACAGGACAAGAGACCCAGTACTTC.

This clonotype was seen more than once but under ten times. The chain uses TRBV24-1 and TRBJ2-1, with a weak D call TRBD1 (7 bases). Between the trimmed V and J ends, which lost 3 bases and 10 bases, there was a span of 15 bases. The CDR3 extends over 14 amino acids. In germline, CDR1 is KGHDR, CDR2 SFDVKD. The CDR3 coding sequence is TGTGCCACCAGTGATCCCCTCTCAGGGGGGGAGCAGTTCTTC. Protein: CATSDPLSGGEQFF.

The V call is TRBV20-1, the J call TRBJ2-2, with a weak D call TRBD2 (5 bases). The CDR3 spans 15 residues. Germline lookup yields CDR1 DFQATT and CDR2 SNEGSKA (reference sequence). Trimming cost V 2 bases and J 2 bases, with 12 bases left between them. The CDR3 DNA reads TGCAGTGCTAGAATGGGGTCGGGAAACACCGGGGAGCTGTTTTTT. Amino acids: CSARMGSGNTGELFF.

This clonotype was seen more than once but under ten times. This sequence joins TRBV7-2 and TRBJ1-2; D is unresolved. This CDR3 spans 11 amino acids. Germline CDR1 reads SGHTA; CDR2 reads FQGNSA. Between the trimmed V and J ends, which lost 5 bases and 7 bases, there was a span of 8 bases. For the CDR3, the DNA is TGTGCCAGCAGCCCTCGGGCTGGCTACACCTTC. Amino acid sequence: CASSPRAGYTF.

This clonotype was counted at least ten times. The CDR3 nucleotides read TGTGCCAGCAGTCACGGCGGGTCCTCCTACGAGCAGTACTTC. The encoded protein is CASSHGGSSYEQYF. J is TRBJ2-7 and V is TRBV7-2, with D possibly matching TRBD2 (5 bases). The germline V and J ends were trimmed by 6 bases and 0 bases, with 12 bases remaining between them. Germline V lookup: CDR1 SGHTA, CDR2 FQGNSA. The CDR3 spans 14 residues.

This chain links TRBV4-2 with TRBJ2-2, with 7 bases aligning to TRBD2. V was clipped by 2 bases and J by 2 bases; unmatched bases: 5. CDR1 is LGHNA, CDR2 YNFKEQ, per germline. CDR3 length: 16 residues. This chain's CDR3 is CASSQPSGTNTGELFF. The CDR3 DNA reads TGTGCCAGCAGCCAACCGAGCGGGACCAACACCGGGGAGCTGTTTTTT.

The V and J genes are TRBV6-2 or TRBV6-3 and TRBJ2-7, with D unclear. CDR1 MNHEY and CDR2 SVGEGT come from the germline V gene. The V and J ends lost 7 bases and 7 bases respectively, with 23 bases between them. This CDR3 is 15 amino acids long. DNA for the CDR3: TGTGCCAGCACCCCTCTCCTACTGGCGTATTCGGAGCAGTACTTC. Translation gives CASTPLLLAYSEQYF.

CDR3 bases: TGCGCCAGCAGCCCAGGACTAGCGGCCATCTCCTACAATGAGCAGTTCTTC. This translates into CASSPGLAAISYNEQFF. The rearrangement uses TRBV5-1 and TRBJ2-1; 10 bases agree with TRBD2. The germline gives CDR1 SGHRS, CDR2 YFSETQ. The V and J ends lost 4 bases and 0 bases, in that order; junction bases with no gene match: 7. There are 17 residues in the CDR3.

The chain couples TRBV18 to TRBJ2-7; either TRBD1 or TRBD2 may supply D (6 bases each). This CDR3 has 15 residues. Germline V gives CDR1 KGHSH, CDR2 LQKENI. The V end was cut by 3 bases, the J end by 2 bases, with 14 bases between. The CDR3 sequence is CASSPGLGGPYEQYF. CDR3 bases: TGTGCCAGCTCACCGGGGCTAGGGGGGCCCTACGAGCAGTACTTC.

In this sample, this clonotype turned up a few times. The chain links TRBV12-3 or TRBV12-4 to TRBJ1-3; D gene ambiguous. The V and J ends lost 7 bases and 0 bases respectively, with 10 bases between them. The CDR3 totals 14 residues. The CDR3 loop is CASTGWSSGNTIYF. The DNA of the CDR3 is TGTGCCAGCACTGGGTGGAGCTCTGGAAACACCATATATTTT.

The chain is built from TRBV3-1 and TRBJ1-1; D is perhaps TRBD1 (6 bases). V lost 1 base, J lost 5 bases, and 11 bases lay in between. CDR3 length: 14 amino acids. The germline gives CDR1 LGHDT, CDR2 YNNKEL (reference sequence). CDR3 coding DNA: TGTGCCAGCAGCCAAGGAGGGGGGAGGACTGAAGCTTTCTTT. Protein sequence: CASSQGGGRTEAFF.

V gene TRBV24-1 combines with J gene TRBJ2-1, with 9 bases aligning to TRBD1. The ends lost 6 bases at V and 8 bases at J; junction bases unmatched: 7. CDR1 KGHDR and CDR2 SFDVKD come from the germline V gene. This CDR3 contains 14 residues. CDR3: CATSPGQGTHEQFF. The CDR3 region has the DNA TGTGCCACCAGTCCGGGACAGGGTACCCATGAGCAGTTCTTC.

This chain uses TRBV6-1 with TRBJ1-2; D is unresolved. The V gene's germline CDR1 is MNHNS and CDR2 SASEGT. The V end lost 6 bases, the J end lost 2 bases, and 10 bases lay between the germline ends. The length of the CDR3 is 13 residues. The CDR3 bases are TGTGCCAGCAGCTCCAATTTCAACTATGGCTACACCTTC. Translation gives CASSSNFNYGYTF.

This clonotype was counted only a few times. The gene calls are TRBV12-3 or TRBV12-4 and TRBJ1-1; tentative D call: TRBD1 (5 bases). V was trimmed by 5 bases and J by 11 bases, leaving 12 bases between them. The CDR3 length is 11 residues. CDR3 sequence (DNA): TGTGCCAGCAGTCAGGGAACTCTGGCTTTCTTT. It yields the protein CASSQGTLAFF.

CDR3 DNA: TGTGCCAGCAGCGTCGTCGCGCAAGGTGAGCAGTTCTTC. As protein: CASSVVAQGEQFF. This chain connects TRBV9 to TRBJ2-1; D not resolved. V was pared by 2 bases and J by 9 bases, with 12 bases between. The CDR3 totals 13 residues. The germline V gene has CDR1 SGDLS and CDR2 YYNGEE.

The rearrangement uses TRBV28 and TRBJ2-7; tentative D call: TRBD1 (6 bases). Germline V gene lookup returns CDR1 MDHEN and CDR2 SYDVKM. The CDR3 is 15 amino acids. V lost 2 bases to trimming and J lost 8 bases, with 19 bases between them. CDR3 bases: TGTGCCAGCAGTTTAGGACAGTCCTCTGTAGGAAAGCAGTACTTC. This codes for CASSLGQSSVGKQYF.

The CDR3 region has the DNA TGTGCCATCACCGGGGCCGAAGCTTTCTTT. Protein: CAITGAEAFF. The chain joins TRBV2 to TRBJ1-1, with D tentatively TRBD1 (5 bases). V was cut by 10 bases and J by 8 bases, with 11 bases left in between. The CDR3 is 10 residues long. Germline V gene sequence: CDR1 SNHLY, CDR2 FYNNEI.

CDR3 sequence reads: CASSYGGQQGETQYF. In DNA form, the CDR3 reads TGCGCCAGCAGCTATGGGGGACAGCAGGGAGAGACCCAGTACTTC. V is TRBV5-1 and J is TRBJ2-5; 7 bases align to TRBD1. This CDR3 comprises 15 residues. The junction had 9 bases not matched to a gene; V was cut back by 3 bases and J by 4 bases. The germline gives CDR1 SGHRS, CDR2 YFSETQ.

There are a few counts of this clonotype. This sequence joins TRBV12-3 or TRBV12-4 and TRBJ2-5; the D gene is possibly TRBD1 (5 bases). V lost 7 bases, J lost 3 bases, and 18 bases lay in between. This CDR3 region has 15 residues. CDR3 DNA: TGTGCCAGCACCCCCTTCCAGGGTATCGAAGAGACCCAGTACTTC. Its translation is CASTPFQGIEETQYF.